This T cell receptor beta chain came from a study of T cell responses to AZD1222 COVID-19 vaccine. V gave up 4 bases and J gave up 5 bases, with 14 bases separating them. This CDR3 is 14 amino acids long. Germline V CDR1 and CDR2: KGHSH, LQKENI. About this clone: Its specificity is unknown.

Findings of the study overall: An increase in Spike-specific TCR breadth and depth was observed after two AZD1222 doses.

Second-dose groups at about 4 or about 12 weeks were pooled. Libraries were prepared by immunoSEQ multiplex PCR; TCRdb keeps only in-frame clonotypes and omits some of them. Of about 160,000 clones in the sample, under 95% were seen once. The chain carries TRBV18 and TRBJ1-1; no clear D. The sequence came from an adult who received the AZD1222 COVID-19 vaccine. The material was peripheral blood, obtained 28 days after the second AZD1222 dose. CDR3 sequence reads: CASSLGMGDTEAFF. Written as DNA, the CDR3 is TGTGCCAGCTCACTAGGGATGGGTGATACTGAAGCTTTCTTT.